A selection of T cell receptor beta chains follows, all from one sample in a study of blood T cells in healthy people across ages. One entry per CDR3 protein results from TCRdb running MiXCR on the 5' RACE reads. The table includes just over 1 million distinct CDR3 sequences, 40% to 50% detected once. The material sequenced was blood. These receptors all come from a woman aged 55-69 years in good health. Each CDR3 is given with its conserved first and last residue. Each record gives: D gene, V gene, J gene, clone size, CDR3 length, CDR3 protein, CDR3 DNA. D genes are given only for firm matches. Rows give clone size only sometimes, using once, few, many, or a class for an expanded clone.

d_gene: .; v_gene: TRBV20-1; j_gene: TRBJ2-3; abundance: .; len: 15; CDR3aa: CSARGKTPSTDTQYF; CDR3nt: TGCAGTGCTAGGGGAAAAACGCCAAGCACAGATACGCAGTATTTT
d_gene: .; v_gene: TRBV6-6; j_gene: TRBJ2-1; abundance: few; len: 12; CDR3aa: CASTGVYNERFF; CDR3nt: TGTGCCAGCACTGGAGTTTACAATGAGCGGTTCTTC
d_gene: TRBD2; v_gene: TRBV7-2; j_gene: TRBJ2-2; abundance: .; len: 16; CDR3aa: CASRPPTSEYTGELFF; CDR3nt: TGTGCCAGCAGGCCCCCGACTAGCGAGTACACCGGGGAGCTGTTTTTT
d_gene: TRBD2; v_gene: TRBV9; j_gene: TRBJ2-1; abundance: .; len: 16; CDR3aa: CASSPSGRAIYNEQFF; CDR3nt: TGTGCCAGCAGCCCTAGCGGGAGGGCCATATACAATGAGCAGTTCTTC
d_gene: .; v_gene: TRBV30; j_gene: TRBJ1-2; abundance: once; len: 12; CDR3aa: CAWEGNNYGYTF; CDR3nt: TGTGCCTGGGAGGGGAATAACTATGGCTACACCTTC
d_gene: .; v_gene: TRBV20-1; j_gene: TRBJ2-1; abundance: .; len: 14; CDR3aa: CSAPTGTGNNEQFF; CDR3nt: TGCAGTGCGCCGACCGGGACTGGGAACAATGAGCAGTTCTTC
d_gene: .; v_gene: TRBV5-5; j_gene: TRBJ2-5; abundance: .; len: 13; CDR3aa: CASSADLQETQYF; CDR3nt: TGTGCCAGCAGCGCTGACCTCCAAGAGACCCAGTACTTC
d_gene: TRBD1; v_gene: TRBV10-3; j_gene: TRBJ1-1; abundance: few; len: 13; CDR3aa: CAIQGVLNTEAFF; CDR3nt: TGTGCCATCCAGGGGGTCCTGAACACTGAAGCTTTCTTT
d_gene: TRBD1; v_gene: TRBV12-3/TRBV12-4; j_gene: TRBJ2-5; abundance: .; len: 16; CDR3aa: CASSHSGTGTQETLYF; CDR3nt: TGTGCCAGCAGCCACTCCGGGACAGGGACTCAAGAGACCCTGTACTTC
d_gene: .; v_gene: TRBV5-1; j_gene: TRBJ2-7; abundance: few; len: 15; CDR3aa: CASSLEGLASYEQYF; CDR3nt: TGCGCCAGCAGCTTGGAAGGGTTAGCCTCCTACGAGCAGTACTTC
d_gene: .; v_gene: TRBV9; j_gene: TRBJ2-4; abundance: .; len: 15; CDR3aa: CASSGDPDAKNIQYF; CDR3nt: TGTGCCAGCAGCGGGGACCCCGATGCCAAAAACATTCAGTACTTC
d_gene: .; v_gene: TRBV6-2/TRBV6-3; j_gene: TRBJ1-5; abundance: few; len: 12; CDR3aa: CASSLGVHRQHF; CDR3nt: TGTGCCAGCAGTCTCGGCGTCCACCGTCAGCATTTT
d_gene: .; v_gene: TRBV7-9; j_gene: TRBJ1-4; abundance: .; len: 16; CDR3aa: CASSPSGIATNEKLFF; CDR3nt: TGTGCCAGCAGCCCCTCCGGTATAGCAACCAATGAAAAACTGTTTTTT
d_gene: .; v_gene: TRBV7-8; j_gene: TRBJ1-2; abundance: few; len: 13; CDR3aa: CASRRIEDYGYTF; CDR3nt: TGTGCCAGCAGACGAATAGAGGACTATGGCTACACCTTC
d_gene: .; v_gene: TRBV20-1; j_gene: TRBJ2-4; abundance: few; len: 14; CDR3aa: CSAEEVVAKNIQYF; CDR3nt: TGCAGTGCTGAAGAGGTAGTAGCCAAAAACATTCAGTACTTC
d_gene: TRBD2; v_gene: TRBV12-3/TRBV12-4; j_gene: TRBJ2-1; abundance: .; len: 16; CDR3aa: CVSSFYGGGPYNEQFF; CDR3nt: TGTGTCAGCAGTTTTTATGGGGGAGGGCCCTACAATGAGCAGTTCTTC
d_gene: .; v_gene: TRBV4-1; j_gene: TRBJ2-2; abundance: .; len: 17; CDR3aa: CASSHNRDEADTGELFF; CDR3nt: TGCGCCAGCAGCCACAACAGGGATGAGGCCGACACCGGGGAGCTGTTTTTT
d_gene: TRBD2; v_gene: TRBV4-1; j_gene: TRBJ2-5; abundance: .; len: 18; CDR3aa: CASSQVRTSGPRGETQYF; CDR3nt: TGCGCCAGCAGCCAAGTTAGGACTAGCGGGCCCCGGGGAGAGACCCAGTACTTC
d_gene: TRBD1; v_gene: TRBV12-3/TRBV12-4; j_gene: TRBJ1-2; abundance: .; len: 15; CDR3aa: CASTLTGRGNYGYTF; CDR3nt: TGTGCCAGCACCCTGACAGGGAGGGGTAACTATGGCTACACCTTC
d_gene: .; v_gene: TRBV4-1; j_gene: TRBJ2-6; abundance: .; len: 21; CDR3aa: CASSQDSGGRILNSGANVLTF; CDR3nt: TGCGCCAGCAGCCAAGATTCCGGAGGACGGATCCTTAACTCTGGGGCCAACGTCCTGACTTTC
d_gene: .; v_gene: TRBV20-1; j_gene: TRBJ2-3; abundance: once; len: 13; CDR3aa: CSGMDPAGDTQYF; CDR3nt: TGCAGTGGGATGGACCCAGCAGGAGATACGCAGTATTTT
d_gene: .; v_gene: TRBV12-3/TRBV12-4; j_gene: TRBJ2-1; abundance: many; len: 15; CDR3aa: CASSTETQGRSEQFF; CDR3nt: TGTGCCAGCAGTACCGAAACACAGGGGAGGAGTGAGCAGTTCTTC
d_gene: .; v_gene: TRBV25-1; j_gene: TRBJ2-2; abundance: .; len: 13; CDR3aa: CASSEYGTGELFF; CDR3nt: TGTGCCAGCAGTGAATATGGCACCGGGGAGCTGTTTTTT
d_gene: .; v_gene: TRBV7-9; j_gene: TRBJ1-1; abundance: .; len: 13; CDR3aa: CASSPGGGAVAFF; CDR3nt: TGTGCCAGCAGTCCAGGCGGAGGGGCCGTAGCTTTCTTT
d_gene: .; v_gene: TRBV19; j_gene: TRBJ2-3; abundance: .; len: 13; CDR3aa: CASRQKNTDTQYF; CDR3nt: TGTGCCAGTAGGCAGAAAAACACAGATACGCAGTATTTT
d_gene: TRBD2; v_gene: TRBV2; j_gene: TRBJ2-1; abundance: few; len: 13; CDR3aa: CASRIAGYNEQFF; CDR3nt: TGTGCCAGCAGGATAGCGGGATACAATGAGCAGTTCTTC
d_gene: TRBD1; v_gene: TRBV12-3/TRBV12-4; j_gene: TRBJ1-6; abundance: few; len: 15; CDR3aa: CASRTGTANNSPLHF; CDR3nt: TGTGCCAGCAGAACCGGGACAGCCAATAATTCACCCCTCCACTTT
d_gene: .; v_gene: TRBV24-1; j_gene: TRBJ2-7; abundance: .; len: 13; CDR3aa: CATSDGQSYEQYF; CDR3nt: TGTGCCACCAGTGATGGGCAGTCCTACGAGCAGTACTTC
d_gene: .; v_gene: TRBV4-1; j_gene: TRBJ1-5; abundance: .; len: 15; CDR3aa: CASSHARGADQPQHF; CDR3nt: TGCGCCAGCAGCCATGCCAGGGGTGCGGATCAGCCCCAGCATTTT
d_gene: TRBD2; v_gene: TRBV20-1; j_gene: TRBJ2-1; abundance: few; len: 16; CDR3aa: CSARDPRESRHNEQFF; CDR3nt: TGCAGTGCTAGAGATCCGCGGGAGTCCCGACACAATGAGCAGTTCTTC
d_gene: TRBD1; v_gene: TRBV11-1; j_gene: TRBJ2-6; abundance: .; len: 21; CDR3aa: CASSLVLRTGPVSLGANVLTF; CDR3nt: TGTGCCAGCAGCTTAGTTCTTCGGACAGGGCCCGTGTCTCTTGGGGCCAACGTCCTGACTTTC
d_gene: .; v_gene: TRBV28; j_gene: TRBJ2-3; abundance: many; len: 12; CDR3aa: CASSLKTDTQYF; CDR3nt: TGTGCCAGCAGTCTAAAAACAGATACGCAGTATTTT
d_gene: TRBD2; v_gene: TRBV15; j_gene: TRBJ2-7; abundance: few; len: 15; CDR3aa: CATSREIGGGSAQYF; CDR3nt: TGTGCCACCAGCAGAGAAATCGGCGGGGGATCGGCCCAGTACTTC
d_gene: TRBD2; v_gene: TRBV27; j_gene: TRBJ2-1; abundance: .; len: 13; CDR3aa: CASRKLASDEQFF; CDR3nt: TGTGCCAGCAGAAAACTAGCGTCGGATGAGCAGTTCTTC
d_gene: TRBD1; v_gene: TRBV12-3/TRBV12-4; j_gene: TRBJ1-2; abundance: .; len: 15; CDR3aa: CASTLYGTGGIGYTF; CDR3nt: TGTGCCAGCACCCTTTACGGGACAGGGGGCATCGGCTACACCTTC
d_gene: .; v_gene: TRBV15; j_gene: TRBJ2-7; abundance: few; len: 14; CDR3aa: CATSRDHSSYEQYF; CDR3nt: TGTGCCACCAGCAGAGATCACTCCTCCTACGAGCAGTACTTC
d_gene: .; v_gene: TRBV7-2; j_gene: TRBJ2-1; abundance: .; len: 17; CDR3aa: CASSPPPTGQGYNEQFF; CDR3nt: TGTGCCAGCAGCCCCCCCCCCACGGGACAAGGGTACAATGAGCAGTTCTTC
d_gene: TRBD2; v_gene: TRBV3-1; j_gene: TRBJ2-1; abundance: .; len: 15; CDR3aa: CASSPGRAGASEQFF; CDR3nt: TGTGCCAGCAGCCCCGGACGAGCGGGAGCGAGTGAGCAGTTCTTC
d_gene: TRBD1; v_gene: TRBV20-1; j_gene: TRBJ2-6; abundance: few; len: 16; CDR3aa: CSARDRQGAGANVLTF; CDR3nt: TGCAGTGCTAGAGATCGACAGGGGGCCGGGGCCAACGTCCTGACTTTC
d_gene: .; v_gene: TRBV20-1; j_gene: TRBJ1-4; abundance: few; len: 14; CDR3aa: CSARDLNRDEKLFF; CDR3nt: TGCAGTGCTAGAGATCTAAACAGGGACGAAAAACTGTTTTTT
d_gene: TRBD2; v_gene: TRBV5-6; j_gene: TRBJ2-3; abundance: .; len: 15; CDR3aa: CASSGGTSGIDTQYF; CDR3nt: TGTGCCAGCAGCGGGGGTACTAGCGGGATAGATACGCAGTATTTT
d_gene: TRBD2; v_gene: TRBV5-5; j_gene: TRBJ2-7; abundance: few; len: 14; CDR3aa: CASSYGGTAYEQYF; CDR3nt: TGTGCCAGCAGTTACGGGGGGACCGCCTACGAGCAGTACTTC